This T cell receptor beta chain was found in a study of T cells after yellow fever vaccination. Each CDR3 protein is one row after TCRdb ran MiXCR on the 5' RACE reads. The sample records fewer than 350,000 distinct CDR3 sequences, around 3.6% being singletons. Findings and caveats of the study: At around 95% for CD4 and 70% to 90% for CD8, most primary-vaccination clones showed up again after the booster.

The germline gives CDR1 DFQATT, CDR2 SNEGSKA (reference sequence). The CDR3 length is 14 residues. V was shortened by 6 bases and J by 1 base, with 13 bases between the two germline ends. This clonotype showed up many times. Its antigen is not identified. Specimen: PBMCs, collected on the day of the yellow fever booster vaccination. V gene TRBV20-1 combines with J gene TRBJ2-1; D possibly corresponds to TRBD2 (5 bases). The receptor comes from a young man who received the YFV17D yellow fever vaccine. CDR3 bases: TGCAGTGCCACGGAGGCCTTATCCTACAATGAGCAGTTCTTC. Its translation: CSATEALSYNEQFF.